These 31 T cell receptor beta chains were all obtained from the same sample, sequenced in a study of OX40 agonist ivuxolimab in advanced cancers. Sequenced by immunoSEQ multiplex PCR; TCRdb stores in-frame clones only, minus some. The sample has roughly 46,000 clones; around nine tenths are singletons. The sequenced sample was CD4+ or CD8+ T cells sorted from blood, obtained in a trial of the OX40 agonist ivuxolimab. The source of these receptors is an adult with an advanced solid tumor such as melanoma, head and neck, liver or kidney cancer.

This clone was recorded a few times. J is TRBJ2-1 and V is TRBV11-2, with D tentatively TRBD1 (6 bases). Germline loops: CDR1 SGHAT, CDR2 FQNNGV. The V and J ends lost 3 bases and 7 bases respectively, with 16 bases between them. The CDR3 sequence is 15 residues long. CDR3 DNA: TGTGCCAGCAGCTTCTTACAGGGCCCCGCGAATGAGCAGTTCTTC. Protein product: CASSFLQGPANEQFF.

The V call is TRBV4-1, the J call TRBJ1-1; unclear D gene. Germline CDR1 and CDR2: MGHRA and YSYEKL. This CDR3 has 14 amino acids. With 3 bases removed from V and 1 base from J, the gap between germline ends came to 9 bases. The CDR3 DNA sequence: TGCGCCAGCAGCCATGTACAGCAGAACACTGAAGCTTTCTTT. It is translated as CASSHVQQNTEAFF.

The chain is built from TRBV5-1 and TRBJ2-3, with D perhaps assigned TRBD1 or TRBD2 (5 bases each). Germline V lookup: CDR1 SGHRS, CDR2 YFSETQ. The CDR3 runs 14 residues. Deletions cut 4 bases from V and 6 bases from J, with 15 bases between. The CDR3 loop is CASSPGRFTDTQYF. CDR3 nucleotide sequence: TGCGCCAGCAGCCCGGGACGGTTCACCGATACGCAGTATTTT.

This chain uses TRBV6-4 with TRBJ2-7; 8 bases agree with TRBD1. V dropped 6 bases and J dropped 1; count of bases not matched to a gene: 8. This CDR3 spans 15 amino acids. Looked up from germline, CDR1 is MRHNA and CDR2 is SNTAGT. The CDR3, as DNA: TGTGCCAGCAGCCCTGGACAGGGTTTATCCTACGAGCAGTACTTC. It specifies CASSPGQGLSYEQYF.

This clone has more than one count but fewer than ten. In DNA form, the CDR3 reads TGTGCCAGCAGCCAACGTACGGGGGGTCTCCTATACAATGAGCAGTTCTTC. Protein sequence: CASSQRTGGLLYNEQFF. The rearrangement links TRBV4-2 to TRBJ2-1; 7 bases are a match to TRBD2. The germline V gene encodes CDR1 LGHNA and CDR2 YNFKEQ. J lost 4 bases, V lost 2 bases, and 11 bases had no gene match. This CDR3 is 17 amino acids long.

V usage is TRBV5-4 and J usage is TRBJ2-3; TRBD1 is a possible D gene (6 bases). CDR1 is SGHNT and CDR2 is YYREEE in the germline V gene (reference sequence). The CDR3 has 15 amino acids. With 1 base removed from V and 3 bases from J, the gap between germline ends came to 12 bases. The CDR3 DNA is TGTGCCAGCAGCTTGAGGACAGCCTTTACAGATACGCAGTATTTT. As protein: CASSLRTAFTDTQYF. Full variable domain (outside the CDR3, taken from reference TRBV5-4 and TRBJ2-3): ETGVTQSPTHLIKTRGQQVTLRCSSQSGHNTVSWYQQALGQGPQFIFQYYREEENGRGNFPPRFSGLQFPNYSSELNVNALELDDSALYLCASSLRTAFTDTQYFGPGTRLTVL.

The chain uses TRBV6-1 and TRBJ2-7; 12 bases match TRBD1. J lost 6 bases, V lost 6 bases, and 6 bases had no gene match. The CDR3 consists of 14 residues. CDR1 MNHNS and CDR2 SASEGT come from the germline V gene. CDR3 in DNA: TGTGCCAGCAGAACCGGGACAGGGGGCTCCGAGCAGTACTTC. Translating it yields CASRTGTGGSEQYF.

This clone occurred once. The rearrangement uses TRBV6-1 and TRBJ2-7, with 7 bases fitting TRBD1. This CDR3 region has 15 residues. CDR1 and CDR2 from the germline V gene are MNHNS and SASEGT. V lost 6 bases to trimming and J lost 0 bases; unmatched junction nucleotides: 8. This CDR3 is CASSPLGGSSYEQYF. In DNA, the CDR3 is TGTGCCAGCAGCCCCTTAGGGGGCTCCTCCTACGAGCAGTACTTC.

The table lists this clone with a few counts. Different DNA sequences within this sample yield the same CDR3. The chain carries TRBV20-1 and TRBJ2-5; no clear D gene. The CDR3 sequence is 11 residues long. The germline V gene has CDR1 DFQATT and CDR2 SNEGSKA (reference sequence). The germline V and J ends were trimmed by 0 bases and 4 bases, with 3 bases remaining between them. CDR3 DNA: TGCAGTGCTAGAGAAGGAGAGACCCAGTACTTC. Protein product: CSAREGETQYF.

V usage is TRBV5-1 and J usage is TRBJ1-1; weak D call: TRBD1 (6 bases). The V gene lost 4 bases and the J gene lost 3 bases, with 16 bases spanning the gap. Germline loops: CDR1 SGHRS, CDR2 YFSETQ. The CDR3 totals 15 residues. CDR3 sequence reads: CASSPTGYKDTEAFF. For the CDR3, the DNA is TGCGCCAGCAGCCCAACAGGGTATAAGGACACTGAAGCTTTCTTT. Together with reference TRBV5-1 and TRBJ1-1, the CDR3 gives the full variable domain: KAGVTQTPRYLIKTRGQQVTLSCSPISGHRSVSWYQQTPGQGLQFLFEYFSETQRNKGNFPGRFSGRQFSNSRSEMNVSTLELGDSALYLCASSPTGYKDTEAFFGQGTRLTVV.

The chain joins TRBV28 to TRBJ1-1; possibly TRBD1 for D (5 bases). The V end was cut by 6 bases, the J end by 6 bases, with 14 bases between. CDR3 length: 13 residues. Germline loops: CDR1 MDHEN, CDR2 SYDVKM. The chain's CDR3 is CASSSWGNPEAFF. The CDR3 coding sequence is TGTGCCAGCAGCTCTTGGGGGAATCCTGAAGCTTTCTTT.

The chain links TRBV7-2 to TRBJ2-3; D remains unclear. CDR3 size: 13 residues. The V end lost 3 bases, the J end lost 5 bases, and 9 bases lay between the germline ends. Germline CDR1 and CDR2: SGHTA and FQGNSA. The CDR3 coding sequence is TGTGCCAGCAGCTTCCCAAAAGGAGATACGCAGTATTTT. Amino acids: CASSFPKGDTQYF.

The chain recombines TRBV4-1 with TRBJ2-5, with D unclear. The V gene's germline CDR1 is MGHRA and CDR2 YSYEKL. This CDR3 has 14 residues. Trimming removed 6 bases from V and 4 bases from J, with 15 bases in between. As DNA, the CDR3 is TGCGCCAGCAGTGTAAGTTCGGCAGGAGAGACCCAGTACTTC. It yields the protein CASSVSSAGETQYF.

To note about this clone: Because the CDR3's place on the DNA is in doubt, the DNA is left out and the CDR3 is given as listed by TCRdb. V and J are TRBV6-1 and TRBJ1-5; TRBD1 reflects the table's D call only, with no check against the DNA. The CDR3 spans 19 residues, counting both ends. CDR1 is MNHNS and CDR2 is SASEGT in the germline V gene. CDR3: CASSEALFRARASNQPQHF.

The gene calls are TRBV11-3 and TRBJ2-7; D possibly corresponds to TRBD2 (6 bases). Trimming left V 2 bases short and J 4 bases short, with 9 bases between. The CDR3 length is 13 residues. Germline loops: CDR1 SGHNT, CDR2 YENEEA. This chain's CDR3 is CASSLSGLYEQYF. The CDR3 bases are TGTGCCAGCAGCTTAAGCGGGTTATACGAGCAGTACTTC.

The chain carries TRBV4-1 and TRBJ2-5; D possibly corresponds to TRBD2 (6 bases). The CDR3 totals 16 residues. In germline, CDR1 is MGHRA, CDR2 YSYEKL. V shed 0 bases and J shed 2 bases, with 13 bases lying between them. CDR3: CASSQDSGGLQETQYF. Here the CDR3 DNA reads TGCGCCAGCAGCCAAGATTCCGGAGGGTTACAAGAGACCCAGTACTTC.

The chain has TRBV6-5 and TRBJ1-2; D may be TRBD1 (6 bases). There are 14 residues in the CDR3. Trimming left V 6 bases short and J 4 bases short, with 15 bases between. The germline gives CDR1 MNHEY, CDR2 SVGAGI. CDR3 loop: CASSPRTELYGYTF. CDR3 nucleotides: TGTGCCAGCAGCCCTCGGACAGAACTCTATGGCTACACCTTC.

V gene TRBV2 combines with J gene TRBJ2-2; 7 bases line up with TRBD2. V lost 8 bases to trimming and J lost 2 bases; unmatched junction nucleotides: 5. The CDR3 totals 14 residues. The V gene's germline CDR1 is SNHLY and CDR2 FYNNEI. CDR3 nucleotide sequence: TGTGCCAGCGGGAGGGCTTCAAACACCGGGGAGCTGTTTTTT. Encoded protein: CASGRASNTGELFF.

The V gene is TRBV18, the J gene TRBJ2-7; 7 nucleotides line up with TRBD2. CDR1 and CDR2 (germline): KGHSH, LQKENI. J lost 6 bases, V lost 0 bases, and 5 bases had no gene match. The CDR3 is made up of 14 amino acids. The CDR3 protein is CASSPPRGIREQYF. CDR3 in DNA: TGTGCCAGCTCACCACCGCGGGGGATCCGCGAGCAGTACTTC.

The chain links TRBV6-1 to TRBJ2-7; 9 bases agree with TRBD1. V lost 8 bases and J lost 3; bases outside the gene matches: 8. Per the germline V gene, CDR1 is MNHNS and CDR2 is SASEGT. The CDR3 is 14 residues long. CDR3 in amino acids: CASGPGQGYYEQYF. The CDR3 DNA reads as TGTGCCAGCGGTCCGGGACAGGGATACTACGAGCAGTACTTC.

The V call is TRBV21-1, the J call TRBJ2-1; TRBD2, the D gene given by the table, was not confirmed from the DNA. TRBV21-1 is a documented pseudogene. The CDR3 sequence is 18 residues long. This CDR3 reads CASSKFPTGYSSYNEQFF. DNA for the CDR3: TGTGCCAGCAGCAAATTCCCGACGGGATATAGCTCCTACAATGAGCAGTTCTTC.

This clone was observed a handful of times. V and J are TRBV7-2 and TRBJ2-2; TRBD2 aligns across 9 bases. The CDR3 covers 18 residues. V lost 2 bases, J lost 5 bases, and 12 bases stayed unmatched. Germline V gene data show CDR1 as SGHTA and CDR2 as FQGNSA. The CDR3 reads CASSLPLFRREGTGELFF. The CDR3 DNA sequence: TGTGCCAGCAGCTTACCCCTCTTTAGGCGGGAGGGAACCGGGGAGCTGTTTTTT. Full variable domain (outside the CDR3, taken from reference TRBV7-2 and TRBJ2-2): GAGVSQSPSNKVTEKGKDVELRCDPISGHTALYWYRQSLGQGLEFLIYFQGNSAPDKSGLPSDRFSAERTGGSVSTLTIQRTQQEDSAVYLCASSLPLFRREGTGELFFGEGSRLTVL.

This CDR3 is CASLLGGQGWETQYF. CDR3 nucleotides: TGTGCCAGCCTCCTCGGCGGACAGGGTTGGGAGACCCAGTACTTC. The rearrangement uses TRBV2 and TRBJ2-5; 8 nucleotides line up with TRBD1. This CDR3 is 15 amino acids long. The germline V gene encodes CDR1 SNHLY and CDR2 FYNNEI. With 8 bases clipped from V and 5 bases from J, the junction kept 13 bases outside the gene matches. Full variable domain (remainder filled in from reference TRBV2 and TRBJ2-5): EPEVTQTPSHQVTQMGQEVILRCVPISNHLYFYWYRQILGQKVEFLVSFYNNEISEKSEIFDDQFSVERPDGSNFTLKIRSTKLEDSAMYFCASLLGGQGWETQYFGPGTRLLVL.

The chain recombines TRBV6-1 with TRBJ1-5; D perhaps matches TRBD1 (5 bases). Per the germline V gene, CDR1 is MNHNS and CDR2 is SASEGT. CDR3 length: 13 amino acids. V was cut by 8 bases and J by 4 bases, with 12 bases left in between. CDR3 residues: CASHLGGNQPQHF. The CDR3 DNA sequence: TGTGCCAGCCATCTGGGGGGAAATCAGCCCCAGCATTTT.

The chain joins TRBV7-2 to TRBJ2-5; 10 bases align to TRBD1. CDR3 size: 16 residues. CDR1 and CDR2 from the germline V gene are SGHTA and FQGNSA. With V trimmed by 5 bases and J by 4 bases, 10 bases remained unmatched. The CDR3 spells CASSKGGQGPRETQYF. The CDR3 DNA reads as TGTGCCAGCAGCAAGGGGGGACAGGGGCCGAGAGAGACCCAGTACTTC.

This chain uses TRBV4-2 with TRBJ1-5; D gene unclear. The germline V gene has CDR1 LGHNA and CDR2 YNFKEQ. The CDR3 has 15 residues. Trimming cost V 1 base and J 4 bases, with 11 bases left between them. In nucleotides, the CDR3 is TGTGCCAGCAGCCAAGGGACGGTGGGTAATCAGCCCCAGCATTTT. It codes for CASSQGTVGNQPQHF.

The V and J genes are TRBV6-5 and TRBJ1-1; 8 nucleotides agree with TRBD1. Germline V gene data show CDR1 as MNHEY and CDR2 as SVGAGI. This CDR3 contains 14 residues. V lost 3 bases and J lost 5; bases outside the gene matches: 5. CDR3 in DNA: TGTGCCAGCAGTTATGGACAGGGAGGGACTGAAGCTTTCTTT. This sequence encodes CASSYGQGGTEAFF.

The rearrangement joins TRBV18 to TRBJ2-7; no reliable D call. V was trimmed by 0 bases and J by 0 bases, leaving 9 bases between them. The CDR3 totals 15 residues. The germline V gene has CDR1 KGHSH and CDR2 LQKENI. The CDR3 DNA reads as TGTGCCAGCTCACCACCGTGGTCGGACTCCTACGAGCAGTACTTC. It specifies CASSPPWSDSYEQYF.

This clone appeared a single time. The gene calls are TRBV28 and TRBJ2-7, with TRBD2 matching over 8 bases. CDR3 size: 16 residues. The V gene's germline CDR1 is MDHEN and CDR2 SYDVKM. J lost 0 bases, V lost 6 bases, and 10 bases had no gene match. DNA of the CDR3: TGTGCCAGCAGCCCCGGGGGGACTAGGAACTCCTACGAGCAGTACTTC. It specifies CASSPGGTRNSYEQYF.

The chain links TRBV2 to TRBJ2-1; D remains ambiguous. CDR3 length equals 13 residues. V was cut by 7 bases and J by 4 bases, with 11 bases left in between. Germline lookup yields CDR1 SNHLY and CDR2 FYNNEI. Here the CDR3 DNA reads TGTGCCAGCATGATTTCTCCGTACAATGAGCAGTTCTTC. This gives the protein CASMISPYNEQFF.

V is TRBV4-1 and J is TRBJ2-3; perhaps TRBD1 as D (6 bases). The CDR3 is made up of 16 amino acids. V was clipped by 1 base and J by 6 bases, with 17 bases between them. Germline assignment: CDR1 MGHRA and CDR2 YSYEKL. CDR3 DNA sequence: TGCGCCAGCAGCCAAGTAGCGTCTCCCCAGGGGGATACGCAGTATTTT. This codes for CASSQVASPQGDTQYF.